This T cell receptor beta chain was captured in a study of STAT5B mutations in CD4+ large granular lymphocyte leukemia. From germline, CDR1 is SGHRS and CDR2 YFSETQ. V gave up 0 bases and J gave up 5 bases, with 15 bases separating them. The CDR3 consists of 15 residues. Only in-frame clones appear in the TCRdb table, and some are missing; sequencing was by immunoSEQ multiplex PCR. The sample includes about 31,000 clones, 85% to 90% seen only once; the top ten take 0.41%. Study outcomes and limitations: Without putative leukemic clones, patient CD4-sorted repertoires remained more clonal than healthy CD4+ repertoires. Approximately 25% of private leukemic clonotypes occurred rarely in other patients' non-leukemic repertoires.

As to this clone: What it binds is not known.

The clonotype comes from a human donor in good health. The gene calls are TRBV5-1 and TRBJ2-7; tentatively, D is TRBD2 (5 bases). The specimen sequenced was CD4+ T cells from blood buffy coats. CDR3 coding DNA: TGCGCCAGCAGCTTGGCCGAGGGAACAAGCGACGAGCAGTACTTC. Translating it yields CASSLAEGTSDEQYF.